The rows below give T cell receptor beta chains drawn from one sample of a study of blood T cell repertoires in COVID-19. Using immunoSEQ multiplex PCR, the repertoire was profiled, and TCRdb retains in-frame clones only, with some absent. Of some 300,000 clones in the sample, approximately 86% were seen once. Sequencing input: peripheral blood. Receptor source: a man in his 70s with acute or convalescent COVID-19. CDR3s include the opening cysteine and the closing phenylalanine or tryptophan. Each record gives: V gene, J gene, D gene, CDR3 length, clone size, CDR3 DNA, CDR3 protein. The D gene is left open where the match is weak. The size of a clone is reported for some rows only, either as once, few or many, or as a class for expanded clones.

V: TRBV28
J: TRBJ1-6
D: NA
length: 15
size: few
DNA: TGTGCCAGCAGTTCCAGACAAGCCTATAATTCACCCCTCCACTTT
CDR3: CASSSRQAYNSPLHF

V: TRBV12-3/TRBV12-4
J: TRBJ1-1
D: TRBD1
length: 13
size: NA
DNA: TGTGCCAGCAGTTTCTCAGGGGGCACTGAAGCTTTCTTT
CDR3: CASSFSGGTEAFF

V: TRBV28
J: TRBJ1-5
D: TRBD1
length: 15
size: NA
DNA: TGTGCCAGCAGTCGGACAGGGGGGAGCAATCAGCCCCAGCATTTT
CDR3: CASSRTGGSNQPQHF

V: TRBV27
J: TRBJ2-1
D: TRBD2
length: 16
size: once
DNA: TGTGCCAGCAGTTTCCTGCGGACTAGCGGGAGTTATGAGCAGTTCTTC
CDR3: CASSFLRTSGSYEQFF

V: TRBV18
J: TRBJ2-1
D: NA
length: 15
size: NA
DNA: TGTGCCAGCTCACTCGCGTCAGGCTCCTACAATGAGCAGTTCTTC
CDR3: CASSLASGSYNEQFF

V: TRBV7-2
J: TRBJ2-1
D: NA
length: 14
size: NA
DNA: TGTGCCAGCAGCGATAACTTTTCCCGCAATGAGCAGTTCTTC
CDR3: CASSDNFSRNEQFF

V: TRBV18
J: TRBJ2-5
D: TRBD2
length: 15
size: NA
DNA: TGTGCCAGCTCACCACGACTAGCGGAAGGGGAGACCCAGTACTTC
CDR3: CASSPRLAEGETQYF

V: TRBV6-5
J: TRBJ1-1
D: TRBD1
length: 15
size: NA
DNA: TGTGCCAGCAGTTACGCCGGACAGGGGAACACTGAAGCTTTCTTT
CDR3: CASSYAGQGNTEAFF

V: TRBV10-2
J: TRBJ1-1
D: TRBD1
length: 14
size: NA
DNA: TGCGCCAGCGATAAGGACAGGGGCAACACTGAAGCTTTCTTT
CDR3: CASDKDRGNTEAFF

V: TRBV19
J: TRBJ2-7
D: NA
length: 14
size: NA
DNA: TGTGCCAGTAGCCGGGGAGGCTACTCCTACGAGCAGTACTTC
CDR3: CASSRGGYSYEQYF

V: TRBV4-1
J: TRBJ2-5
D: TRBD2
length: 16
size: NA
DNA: TGCGCCAGCAGCCATGGCGGACTAGCGGGGGGTGAGACCCAGTACTTC
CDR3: CASSHGGLAGGETQYF

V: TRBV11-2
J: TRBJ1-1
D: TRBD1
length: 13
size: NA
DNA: TGTGCCAGCAGCTTATACGGAGACAGGGAGGCTTTCTTT
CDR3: CASSLYGDREAFF

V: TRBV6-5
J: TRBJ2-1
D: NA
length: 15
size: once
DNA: TGTGCCAGCAGTTACTCAGGCAGGGACTACAATGAGCAGTTCTTC
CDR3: CASSYSGRDYNEQFF

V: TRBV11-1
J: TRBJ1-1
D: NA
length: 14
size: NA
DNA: TGTGCCAGCAGGCGGGGCGGGGGCTACACTGAAGCTTTCTTT
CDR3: CASRRGGGYTEAFF

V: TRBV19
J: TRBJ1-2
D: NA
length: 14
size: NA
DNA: TGTGCCAGTAGGCCGACGACAGCAAACTATGGCTACACCTTC
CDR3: CASRPTTANYGYTF

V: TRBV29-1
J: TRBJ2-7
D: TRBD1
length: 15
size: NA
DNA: TGCAGCGTTGCGGGGCTCCGGGACAGGCCCTACGAGCAGTACTTC
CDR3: CSVAGLRDRPYEQYF

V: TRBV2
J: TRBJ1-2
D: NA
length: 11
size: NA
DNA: TGTGCCAGCACTGGGGGGTGGCTCTACACCTTC
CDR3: CASTGGWLYTF

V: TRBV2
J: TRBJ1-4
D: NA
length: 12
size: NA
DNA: TGTGCCAGCAGTGAATGGCAGGCTGAACTGTTTTTT
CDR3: CASSEWQAELFF

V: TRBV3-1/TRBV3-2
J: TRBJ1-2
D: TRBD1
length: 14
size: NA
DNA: TGTGCCAGCAGCTCCCCGGGACAGAACTATGGCTACACCTTC
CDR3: CASSSPGQNYGYTF

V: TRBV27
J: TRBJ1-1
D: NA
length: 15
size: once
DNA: TGTGCCAGCAGTTCGGGGGGGGCCGGGAACACTGAAGCTTTCTTT
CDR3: CASSSGGAGNTEAFF

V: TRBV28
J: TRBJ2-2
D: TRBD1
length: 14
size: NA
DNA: TGTGCCAGTACGCGGACAGGGAACACCGGGGAGCTGTTTTTT
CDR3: CASTRTGNTGELFF